This passage covers 15 T cell receptor beta chains from one sample sequenced in a study of blood T cell repertoires in COVID-19. Some clones are missing from TCRdb's copy, which holds only in-frame ones; the method was immunoSEQ multiplex PCR. The sample shows a few hundred thousand clones, 80% of them seen only once. What was sequenced was PBMCs or T cells enriched from blood (not recorded which). All receptors come from a man under 40 with acute COVID-19.

The chain joins TRBV12-3 or TRBV12-4 to TRBJ2-1; D unresolved. The CDR3 totals 11 residues. Between the trimmed V and J ends, which lost 4 bases and 10 bases, there was a span of 8 bases. CDR3 in DNA: TGTGCCAGCAGTTCTCTATGGGAGCAGTTCTTC. It is translated as CASSSLWEQFF.

The gene calls are TRBV2 and TRBJ2-7, with 8 bases identical to TRBD1. Germline CDR1 and CDR2: SNHLY and FYNNEI. V was clipped by 7 bases and J by 3 bases; unmatched bases: 5. This CDR3 region has 13 residues. CDR3 in DNA: TGTGCCAGCACGGACAGGGAACACTACGAGCAGTACTTC. It is translated as CASTDREHYEQYF.

The chain is built from TRBV9 and TRBJ1-1, with TRBD1 as a possible D gene (6 bases). The CDR3 has 14 amino acids. In germline, CDR1 is SGDLS, CDR2 YYNGEE. V gave up 4 bases and J gave up 3 bases, with 13 bases separating them. The CDR3 bases are TGTGCCAGCAGCAACGGACAGAGCTACACTGAAGCTTTCTTT. Translating gives CASSNGQSYTEAFF.

The rearrangement uses TRBV9 and TRBJ1-1; a weak D match, TRBD1 (5 bases). The CDR3 contains 14 residues. V was cut by 4 bases and J by 2 bases, with 12 bases left in between. Germline values: CDR1 SGDLS, CDR2 YYNGEE. This CDR3 is CASSFGQYNTEAFF. The CDR3 nucleotides read TGTGCCAGCAGCTTCGGACAATACAACACTGAAGCTTTCTTT.

The V and J genes are TRBV27 and TRBJ1-3; tentative D call: TRBD1 (6 bases). Germline CDR1 and CDR2: MNHEY and SMNVEV (reference sequence). CDR3 length: 16 amino acids. V lost 5 bases and J 4 bases, leaving 18 bases between the germline ends. DNA for the CDR3: TGTGCCAGCAGTAACCACCCAGGGGCGCCCGGAAACACCATATATTTT. Its translation is CASSNHPGAPGNTIYF.

A single count supports this clone. V and J are TRBV12-5 and TRBJ1-3; D call uncertain. Trimming removed 3 bases at V and 4 bases at J, with 4 bases between. The germline V gene encodes CDR1 LGHNT and CDR2 FRNRAP. This CDR3 has 12 amino acids. For the CDR3, the DNA is TGTGCTAGTGGTTTATCGGGAAACACCATATATTTT. As protein: CASGLSGNTIYF. Supplemented by reference TRBV12-5 and TRBJ1-3, the full variable domain reads DARVTQTPRHKVTEMGQEVTMRCQPILGHNTVFWYRQTMMQGLELLAYFRNRAPLDDSGMPKDRFSAEMPDATLATLKIQPSEPRDSAVYFCASGLSGNTIYFGEGSWLTVV.

The genes are TRBV6-4 and TRBJ2-2; no clear D gene. The CDR3 runs to 15 residues. V shed 8 bases and J shed 0 bases, with 13 bases lying between them. The V gene's germline CDR1 is MRHNA and CDR2 SNTAGT. The CDR3 protein is CASSLGASNTGELFF. The CDR3 bases are TGTGCCAGCTCTCTAGGCGCATCGAACACCGGGGAGCTGTTTTTT.

This clone was seen a few times. This sequence joins TRBV4-1 and TRBJ2-3; 9 nucleotides align to TRBD2. V was pared by 0 bases and J by 5 bases, with 15 bases of the junction left unmatched. Germline CDR1 reads MGHRA; CDR2 reads YSYEKL. This CDR3 is 19 amino acids long. CDR3 region: CASSQDIAGASMGRDTQYF. Here the CDR3 DNA reads TGCGCCAGCAGCCAAGATATAGCGGGGGCCTCTATGGGTAGAGATACGCAGTATTTT.

In this sample, this clone turned up a few times. The J gene is TRBJ1-5, the V gene TRBV2; D possibly corresponds to TRBD1 (6 bases). V was shortened by 9 bases and J by 2 bases, with 11 bases between the two germline ends. This CDR3 comprises 13 residues. Germline-derived CDR1 and CDR2 are SNHLY and FYNNEI. The CDR3 region has the DNA TGTGCCAGTTCGGGGGGGCGCAATCAGCCCCAGCATTTT. Translation gives CASSGGRNQPQHF.

The V and J genes are TRBV6-5 and TRBJ2-3; 15 bases map to TRBD2. Germline CDR1 reads MNHEY; CDR2 reads SVGAGI. The CDR3 has 15 residues. J lost 4 bases, V lost 6 bases, and 2 bases had no gene match. The DNA for the CDR3 is TGTGCCAGCAGCGGACTAGCGGGGGGGCCAGATACGCAGTATTTT. This encodes CASSGLAGGPDTQYF.

V gene TRBV5-5 combines with J gene TRBJ2-7, with TRBD2 matching 9 bases. Germline CDR1 is SGHKS and CDR2 is YYEKEE (reference sequence). This CDR3 comprises 17 residues. Trimming cost V 4 bases and J 4 bases; bases outside gene matches: 15. The CDR3 bases are TGTGCCAGCAGCCCTGCGGGCGGGGGGGCCCAGCGGTACGAGCAGTACTTC. Its translation: CASSPAGGGAQRYEQYF. Based on the CDR3 plus reference TRBV5-5 and TRBJ2-7, the full variable domain is DAGVTQSPTHLIKTRGQQVTLRCSPISGHKSVSWYQQVLGQGPQFIFQYYEKEERGRGNFPDRFSARQFPNYSSELNVNALLLGDSALYLCASSPAGGGAQRYEQYFGPGTRLTVT.

This chain connects TRBV4-1 to TRBJ2-1; D possibly corresponds to TRBD1 (6 bases). V shed 1 base and J shed 7 bases, with 11 bases lying between them. The CDR3 consists of 14 residues. Per germline, CDR1 MGHRA and CDR2 YSYEKL. CDR3 residues: CASSQVGQGNEQFF. The CDR3 coding sequence is TGCGCCAGCAGCCAAGTAGGGCAGGGGAATGAGCAGTTCTTC.

V and J are TRBV5-1 and TRBJ1-3; D is perhaps TRBD1 (6 bases). Germline V gene lookup returns CDR1 SGHRS and CDR2 YFSETQ. This CDR3 spans 15 amino acids. The V gene lost 4 bases and the J gene lost 3 bases, with 14 bases spanning the gap. For the CDR3, the DNA is TGCGCCAGCAGCCCGGCGGGGGGCTATGGAAACACCATATATTTT. As protein: CASSPAGGYGNTIYF.

This sequence joins TRBV6-5 and TRBJ1-3; D unclear. Trimming pared 7 bases from V and 0 bases from J, leaving 10 bases between. Germline CDR1 reads MNHEY; CDR2 reads SVGAGI. The CDR3 length is 14 residues. The CDR3 coding sequence is TGTGCCAGCACTGTCGACATCTCTGGAAACACCATATATTTT. This gives the protein CASTVDISGNTIYF.

The rearrangement uses TRBV19 and TRBJ2-3; 7 bases align to TRBD1. V was clipped by 4 bases and J by 3 bases; unmatched bases: 16. The CDR3 extends over 18 amino acids. Per the germline V gene, CDR1 is LNHDA and CDR2 is SQIVND (reference sequence). The CDR3 region is CASSRPGGAHTKTDTQYF. The CDR3 DNA sequence: TGTGCCAGTAGTAGGCCAGGGGGAGCGCACACGAAGACAGATACGCAGTATTTT. The variable domain in full, completed from reference TRBV19 and TRBJ2-3, reads DGGITQSPKYLFRKEGQNVTLSCEQNLNHDAMYWYRQDPGQGLRLIYYSQIVNDFQKGDIAEGYSVSREKKESFPLTVTSAQKNPTAFYLCASSRPGGAHTKTDTQYFGPGTRLTVL.